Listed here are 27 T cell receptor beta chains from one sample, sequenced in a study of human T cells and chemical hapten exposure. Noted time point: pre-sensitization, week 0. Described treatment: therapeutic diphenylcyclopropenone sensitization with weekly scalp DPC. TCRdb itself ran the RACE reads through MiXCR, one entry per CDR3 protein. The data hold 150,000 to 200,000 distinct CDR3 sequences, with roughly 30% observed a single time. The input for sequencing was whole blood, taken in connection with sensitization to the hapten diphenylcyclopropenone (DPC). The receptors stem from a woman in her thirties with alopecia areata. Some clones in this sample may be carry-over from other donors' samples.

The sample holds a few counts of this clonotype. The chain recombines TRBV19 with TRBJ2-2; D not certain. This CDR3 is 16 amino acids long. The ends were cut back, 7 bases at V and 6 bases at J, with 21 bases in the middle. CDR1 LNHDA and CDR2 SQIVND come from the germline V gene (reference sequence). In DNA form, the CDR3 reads TGTGCCAGTAAAGAACAGTCCCGGGTGATGGCCGGGGAGCTGTTTTTT. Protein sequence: CASKEQSRVMAGELFF.

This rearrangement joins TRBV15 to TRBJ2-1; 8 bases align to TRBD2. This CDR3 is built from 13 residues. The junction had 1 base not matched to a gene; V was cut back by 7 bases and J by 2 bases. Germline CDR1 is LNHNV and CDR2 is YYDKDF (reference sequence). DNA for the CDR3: TGTGCCACCACGGGGGGGCCCTACAATGAGCAGTTCTTC. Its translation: CATTGGPYNEQFF.

CDR3 sequence (DNA): TGCAGCGTCGATACTAGCGGAACTAACACCGGGGAGCTGTTTTTT. It specifies CSVDTSGTNTGELFF. V is TRBV29-1 and J is TRBJ2-2; 8 bases are a match to TRBD2. CDR1 and CDR2 (germline): SQVTM, ANQGSEA. CDR3 size: 15 residues. J was trimmed by 2 bases and V by 6 bases; bases with no gene match: 8.

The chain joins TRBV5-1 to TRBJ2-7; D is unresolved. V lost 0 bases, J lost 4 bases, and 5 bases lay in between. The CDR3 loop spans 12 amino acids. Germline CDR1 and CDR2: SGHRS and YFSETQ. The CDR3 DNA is TGCGCCAGCAGCTTGGTCCAATACGAGCAGTACTTC. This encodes CASSLVQYEQYF.

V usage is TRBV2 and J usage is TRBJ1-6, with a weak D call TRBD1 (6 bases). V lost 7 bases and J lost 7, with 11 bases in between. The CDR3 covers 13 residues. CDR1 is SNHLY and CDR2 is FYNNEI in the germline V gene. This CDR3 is CASTDTGNSPLHF. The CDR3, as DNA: TGTGCCAGCACCGATACAGGGAATTCACCCCTCCACTTT.

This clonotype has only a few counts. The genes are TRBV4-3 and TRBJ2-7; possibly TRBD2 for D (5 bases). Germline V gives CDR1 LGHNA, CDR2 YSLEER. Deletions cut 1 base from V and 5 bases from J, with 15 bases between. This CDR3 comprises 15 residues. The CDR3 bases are TGCGCCAGCAGCCAAGGTTGGAGAGGGATCCACGAGCAGTACTTC. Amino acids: CASSQGWRGIHEQYF.

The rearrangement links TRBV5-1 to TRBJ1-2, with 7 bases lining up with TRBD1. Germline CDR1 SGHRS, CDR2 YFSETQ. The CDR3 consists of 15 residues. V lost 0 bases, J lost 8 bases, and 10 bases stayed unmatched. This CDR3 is CASSLDRGELVGYTF. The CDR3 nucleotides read TGCGCCAGCAGCTTGGACAGGGGTGAGCTAGTGGGCTACACCTTC.

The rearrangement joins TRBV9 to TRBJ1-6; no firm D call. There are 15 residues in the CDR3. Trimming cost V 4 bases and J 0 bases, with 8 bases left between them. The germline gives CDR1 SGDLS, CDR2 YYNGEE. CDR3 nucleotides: TGTGCCAGCAGCCCGTCGAGCTCCTATAATTCACCCCTCCACTTT. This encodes CASSPSSSYNSPLHF.

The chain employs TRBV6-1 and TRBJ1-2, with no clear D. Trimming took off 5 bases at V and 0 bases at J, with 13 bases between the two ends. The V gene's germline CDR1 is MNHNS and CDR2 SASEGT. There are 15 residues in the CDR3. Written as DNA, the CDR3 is TGTGCCAGCAGTCCTCAAGCAGCTACTAACTATGGCTACACCTTC. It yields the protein CASSPQAATNYGYTF.

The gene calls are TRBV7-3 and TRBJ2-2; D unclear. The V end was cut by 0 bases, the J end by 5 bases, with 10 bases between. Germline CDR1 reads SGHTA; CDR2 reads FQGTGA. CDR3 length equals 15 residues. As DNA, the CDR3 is TGTGCCAGCAGCTTAACTCGAAGGGAAACCGGGGAGCTGTTTTTT. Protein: CASSLTRRETGELFF.

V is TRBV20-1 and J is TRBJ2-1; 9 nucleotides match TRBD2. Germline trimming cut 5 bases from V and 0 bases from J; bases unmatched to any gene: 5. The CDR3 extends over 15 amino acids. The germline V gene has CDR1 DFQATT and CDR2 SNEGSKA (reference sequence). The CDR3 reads CSAPRRGGSYNEQFF. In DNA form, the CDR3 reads TGCAGTGCTCCACGGCGGGGGGGCTCCTACAATGAGCAGTTCTTC.

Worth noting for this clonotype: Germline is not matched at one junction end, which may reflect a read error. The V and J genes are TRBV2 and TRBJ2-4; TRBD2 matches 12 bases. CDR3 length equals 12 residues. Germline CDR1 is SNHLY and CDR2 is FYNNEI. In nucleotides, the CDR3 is TGTGCCAGCAGCGGGCAGACTAGCGGGAGTTTGTGG. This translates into CASSGQTSGSLW.

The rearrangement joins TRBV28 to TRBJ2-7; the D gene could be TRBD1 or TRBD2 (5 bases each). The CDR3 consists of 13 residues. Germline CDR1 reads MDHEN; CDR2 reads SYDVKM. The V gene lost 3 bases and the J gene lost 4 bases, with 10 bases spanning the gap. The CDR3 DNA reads TGTGCCAGCAGTTTGGGACCCCATTACGAGCAGTACTTC. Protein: CASSLGPHYEQYF.

The CDR3 sequence: CSARDSQGHEKLFF. Written as DNA, the CDR3 is TGCAGTGCTAGAGATTCTCAGGGCCATGAAAAACTGTTTTTT. This rearrangement joins TRBV20-1 to TRBJ1-4; D is perhaps TRBD1 (5 bases). Deletions cut 0 bases from V and 6 bases from J, with 11 bases between. The CDR3 totals 14 residues. The germline gives CDR1 DFQATT, CDR2 SNEGSKA (reference sequence).

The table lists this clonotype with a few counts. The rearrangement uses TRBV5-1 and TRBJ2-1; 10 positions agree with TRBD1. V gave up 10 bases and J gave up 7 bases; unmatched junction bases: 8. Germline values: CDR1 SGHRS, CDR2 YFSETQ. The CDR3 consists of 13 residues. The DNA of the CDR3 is TGCGCCTCCCGGGACAGGGGTGGAAATGAGCAGTTCTTC. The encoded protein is CASRDRGGNEQFF.

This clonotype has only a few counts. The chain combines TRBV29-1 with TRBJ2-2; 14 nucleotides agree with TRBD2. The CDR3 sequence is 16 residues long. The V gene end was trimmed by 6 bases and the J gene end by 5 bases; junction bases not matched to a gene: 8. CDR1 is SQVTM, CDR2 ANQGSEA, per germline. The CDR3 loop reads CSVRIGLAGGTGELFF. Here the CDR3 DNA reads TGCAGCGTCCGCATCGGACTAGCGGGGGGAACCGGGGAGCTGTTTTTT.

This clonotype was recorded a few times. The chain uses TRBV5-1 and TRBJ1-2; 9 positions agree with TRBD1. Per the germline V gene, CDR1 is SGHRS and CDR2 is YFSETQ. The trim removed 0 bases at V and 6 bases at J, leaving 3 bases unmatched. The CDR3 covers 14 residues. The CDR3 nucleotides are TGCGCCAGCAGCTTGGCCGGACAGGGGAATGGCTACACCTTC. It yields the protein CASSLAGQGNGYTF.

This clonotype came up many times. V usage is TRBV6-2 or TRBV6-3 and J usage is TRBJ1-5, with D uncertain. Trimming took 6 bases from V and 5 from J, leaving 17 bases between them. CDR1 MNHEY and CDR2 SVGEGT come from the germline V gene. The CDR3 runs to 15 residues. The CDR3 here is CASRSSIPIDQPQHF. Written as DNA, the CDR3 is TGTGCCAGCAGAAGCAGTATACCGATTGATCAGCCCCAGCATTTT.

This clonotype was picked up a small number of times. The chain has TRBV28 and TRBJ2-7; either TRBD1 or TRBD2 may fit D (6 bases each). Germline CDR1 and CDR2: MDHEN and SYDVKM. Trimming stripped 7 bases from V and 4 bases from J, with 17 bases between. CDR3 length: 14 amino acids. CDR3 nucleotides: TGTGCCAGCACTAAGGGGGGAGTTGGATACGAGCAGTACTTC. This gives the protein CASTKGGVGYEQYF.

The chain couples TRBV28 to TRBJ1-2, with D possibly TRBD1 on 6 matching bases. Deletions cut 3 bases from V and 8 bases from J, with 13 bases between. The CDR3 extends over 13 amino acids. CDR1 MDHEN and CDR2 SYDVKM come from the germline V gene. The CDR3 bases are TGTGCCAGCAGTTTCGGGGGGGCCAAGGGCTACACCTTC. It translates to CASSFGGAKGYTF.

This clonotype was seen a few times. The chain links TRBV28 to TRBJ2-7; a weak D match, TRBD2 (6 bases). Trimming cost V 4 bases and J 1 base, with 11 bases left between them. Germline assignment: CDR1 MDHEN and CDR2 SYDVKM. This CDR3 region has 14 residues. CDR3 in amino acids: CASSYGSKSYEQYF. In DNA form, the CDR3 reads TGTGCCAGCAGTTACGGGAGCAAATCCTACGAGCAGTACTTC.

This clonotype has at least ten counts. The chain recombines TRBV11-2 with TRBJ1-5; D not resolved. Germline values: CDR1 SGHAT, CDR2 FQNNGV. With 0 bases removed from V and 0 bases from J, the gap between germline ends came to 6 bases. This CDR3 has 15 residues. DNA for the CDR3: TGTGCCAGCAGCTTAGATGGAGATAGCAATCAGCCCCAGCATTTT. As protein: CASSLDGDSNQPQHF.

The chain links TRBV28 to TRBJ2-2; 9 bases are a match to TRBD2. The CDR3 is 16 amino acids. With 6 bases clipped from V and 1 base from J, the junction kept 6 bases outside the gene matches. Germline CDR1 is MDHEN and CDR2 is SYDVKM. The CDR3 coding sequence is TGTGCCAGCAGCCTACTAGCGGGCCTGAACACCGGGGAGCTGTTTTTT. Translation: CASSLLAGLNTGELFF.

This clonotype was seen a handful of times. The CDR3, as DNA: TGTGCCAGCGGGACAGCTAAAGCTTTCTTT. Protein product: CASGTAKAFF. The chain combines TRBV28 with TRBJ1-1, with 7 bases identical to TRBD1. This CDR3 is built from 10 residues. With 8 bases clipped from V and 9 bases from J, the junction kept 3 bases outside the gene matches. CDR1 and CDR2 (germline): MDHEN, SYDVKM.

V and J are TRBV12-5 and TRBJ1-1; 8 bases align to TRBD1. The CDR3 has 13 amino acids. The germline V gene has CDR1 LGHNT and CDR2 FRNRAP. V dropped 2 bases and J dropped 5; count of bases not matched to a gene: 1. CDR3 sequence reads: CASGLTGGTEAFF. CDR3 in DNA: TGTGCTAGTGGTTTGACAGGGGGAACTGAAGCTTTCTTT. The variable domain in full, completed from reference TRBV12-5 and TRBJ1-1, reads DARVTQTPRHKVTEMGQEVTMRCQPILGHNTVFWYRQTMMQGLELLAYFRNRAPLDDSGMPKDRFSAEMPDATLATLKIQPSEPRDSAVYFCASGLTGGTEAFFGQGTRLTVV.

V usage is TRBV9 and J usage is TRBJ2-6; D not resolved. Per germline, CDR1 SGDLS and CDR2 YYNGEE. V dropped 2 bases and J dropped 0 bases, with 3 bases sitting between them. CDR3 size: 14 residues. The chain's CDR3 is CASSVHSGANVLTF. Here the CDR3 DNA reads TGTGCCAGCAGCGTTCACTCTGGGGCCAACGTCCTGACTTTC.

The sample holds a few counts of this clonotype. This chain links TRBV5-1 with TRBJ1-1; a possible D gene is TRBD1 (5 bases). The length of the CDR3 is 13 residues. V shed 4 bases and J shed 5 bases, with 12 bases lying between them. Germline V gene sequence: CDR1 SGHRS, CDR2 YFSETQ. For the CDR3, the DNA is TGCGCCAGCAGCCGGGGCTTTGGGACTGAAGCTTTCTTT. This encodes CASSRGFGTEAFF.